A selection of T cell receptor beta chains follows, all from one sample in a study of CD8 T cells in Susac syndrome. TCRdb re-derived calls from the immunoSEQ multiplex PCR reads in MiXCR, one entry per CDR3 protein. The repertoire holds more than 130,000 distinct CDR3 sequences, 85% to 95% seen once, with over 0.25% in the top ten. The sample comprised CD8+ T cells from PBMCs. The source is a human donor in good health. Each CDR3 is given with its conserved first and last residue. Each record gives: V gene, D gene, J gene, clone size, CDR3 protein, CDR3 DNA. The D gene is left open where the match is weak. Not all rows give a size; the values are once, few, many and, for expanded clones, a class.

V gene: TRBV7-9; D gene: NA; J gene: TRBJ2-4; clone size: NA; CDR3 protein: CASSNGQVPNIQYF; CDR3 DNA: TGTGCCAGCTCTAACGGCCAGGTTCCAAACATTCAGTACTTC
V gene: TRBV6-2/TRBV6-3; D gene: TRBD2; J gene: TRBJ2-1; clone size: few; CDR3 protein: CASSLSGTYNEQFF; CDR3 DNA: TGTGCCAGCAGCCTTAGCGGGACATACAATGAGCAGTTCTTC
V gene: TRBV15; D gene: NA; J gene: TRBJ1-1; clone size: NA; CDR3 protein: CATTRGGGTEAFF; CDR3 DNA: TGTGCCACCACCAGAGGGGGGGGGACTGAAGCTTTCTTT
V gene: TRBV15; D gene: TRBD2; J gene: TRBJ2-1; clone size: NA; CDR3 protein: CATSRDRWVAGGHISNSYNEQFF; CDR3 DNA: TGTGCCACCAGCAGAGATAGATGGGTAGCGGGAGGCCACATAAGTAACTCCTACAATGAGCAGTTCTTC
V gene: TRBV7-9; D gene: NA; J gene: TRBJ2-1; clone size: NA; CDR3 protein: CASSYGVANEQFF; CDR3 DNA: TGTGCCAGCAGCTACGGCGTGGCCAATGAGCAGTTCTTC
V gene: TRBV30; D gene: TRBD2; J gene: TRBJ2-1; clone size: NA; CDR3 protein: CAWLSGTSYNEQFF; CDR3 DNA: TGTGCCTGGCTTAGCGGGACTAGTTACAATGAGCAGTTCTTC
V gene: TRBV25-1; D gene: TRBD2; J gene: TRBJ2-2; clone size: NA; CDR3 protein: CASSETSETGELFF; CDR3 DNA: TGTGCCAGCAGTGAGACTAGCGAGACCGGGGAGCTGTTTTTT
V gene: TRBV6-2/TRBV6-3; D gene: TRBD2; J gene: TRBJ2-1; clone size: NA; CDR3 protein: CASSLLTSGDEQFF; CDR3 DNA: TGTGCCAGCAGTCTTTTGACTAGCGGAGATGAGCAGTTCTTC
V gene: TRBV27; D gene: TRBD2; J gene: TRBJ2-5; clone size: NA; CDR3 protein: CASSLYAGEVQETQYF; CDR3 DNA: TGTGCCAGCAGTTTATACGCGGGAGAAGTTCAAGAGACCCAGTACTTC
V gene: TRBV11-3; D gene: TRBD2; J gene: TRBJ2-3; clone size: NA; CDR3 protein: CASRFLGGSAADTQYF; CDR3 DNA: TGTGCCAGCAGGTTCCTAGGCGGGAGTGCGGCAGATACGCAGTATTTT
V gene: TRBV29-1; D gene: NA; J gene: TRBJ1-2; clone size: NA; CDR3 protein: CSAPDGRGYGYTF; CDR3 DNA: TGCAGCGCCCCCGACGGACGGGGCTATGGCTACACCTTC
V gene: TRBV7-9; D gene: NA; J gene: TRBJ2-7; clone size: NA; CDR3 protein: CASSLGSYAYEQYF; CDR3 DNA: TGTGCCAGCAGCTTGGGTAGTTATGCCTACGAGCAGTACTTC
V gene: TRBV20-1; D gene: NA; J gene: TRBJ2-2; clone size: NA; CDR3 protein: CSASTLDDGELFF; CDR3 DNA: TGCAGTGCTAGTACTCTAGACGACGGGGAGCTGTTTTTT
V gene: TRBV4-3; D gene: NA; J gene: TRBJ1-5; clone size: NA; CDR3 protein: CASSQDLWIVNQPQHF; CDR3 DNA: TGCGCCAGCAGCCAAGATCTATGGATAGTTAATCAGCCCCAGCATTTT
V gene: TRBV15; D gene: NA; J gene: TRBJ2-7; clone size: NA; CDR3 protein: CATSRIGVYEQYF; CDR3 DNA: TGTGCCACCAGCAGAATAGGAGTCTACGAGCAGTACTTC
V gene: TRBV4-3; D gene: TRBD2; J gene: TRBJ2-2; clone size: once; CDR3 protein: CASSQSGLAGSGELFF; CDR3 DNA: TGCGCCAGCAGCCAGAGCGGACTAGCGGGGAGTGGGGAGCTGTTTTTT
V gene: TRBV30; D gene: NA; J gene: TRBJ2-2; clone size: NA; CDR3 protein: CASSRYGPNTGELFF; CDR3 DNA: TGTGCCTCTTCTCGGTACGGACCGAACACCGGGGAGCTGTTTTTT
V gene: TRBV29-1; D gene: NA; J gene: TRBJ2-1; clone size: NA; CDR3 protein: CSVTRVVIPYNEQFF; CDR3 DNA: TGCAGCGTTACCAGGGTGGTAATACCCTACAATGAGCAGTTCTTC
V gene: TRBV28; D gene: NA; J gene: TRBJ2-5; clone size: NA; CDR3 protein: CASSPNRDETQYF; CDR3 DNA: TGTGCCAGCAGTCCAAACAGGGATGAGACCCAGTACTTC
V gene: TRBV13; D gene: NA; J gene: TRBJ2-5; clone size: once; CDR3 protein: CASSFTGSETQYF; CDR3 DNA: TGTGCCAGCAGCTTTACAGGGTCTGAGACCCAGTACTTC
V gene: TRBV19; D gene: NA; J gene: TRBJ1-5; clone size: NA; CDR3 protein: CASSNGTPSNQPQHF; CDR3 DNA: TGTGCCAGTAGTAACGGGACCCCAAGCAATCAGCCCCAGCATTTT
V gene: TRBV27; D gene: NA; J gene: TRBJ1-2; clone size: NA; CDR3 protein: CASSTGYNYGYTF; CDR3 DNA: TGTGCCAGCAGTACAGGATATAACTATGGCTACACCTTC
V gene: TRBV29-1; D gene: NA; J gene: TRBJ1-1; clone size: NA; CDR3 protein: CSVEGPNTEAFF; CDR3 DNA: TGCAGCGTTGAGGGCCCGAACACTGAAGCTTTCTTT
V gene: TRBV28; D gene: TRBD1; J gene: TRBJ2-3; clone size: NA; CDR3 protein: CASTPRGQLKASTDTQYF; CDR3 DNA: TGTGCCAGCACCCCAAGGGGGCAGTTAAAGGCTAGCACAGATACGCAGTATTTT
V gene: TRBV28; D gene: TRBD2; J gene: TRBJ2-3; clone size: NA; CDR3 protein: CASSLEVAGTQYF; CDR3 DNA: TGTGCCAGCAGTTTGGAGGTAGCGGGTACGCAGTATTTT
V gene: TRBV7-8; D gene: NA; J gene: TRBJ2-7; clone size: once; CDR3 protein: CASSSTLTGYEQYF; CDR3 DNA: TGTGCCAGCAGCTCAACCCTGACAGGCTACGAGCAGTACTTC
V gene: TRBV15; D gene: NA; J gene: TRBJ1-4; clone size: NA; CDR3 protein: CATSRGTVNEKLFF; CDR3 DNA: TGTGCCACCAGCAGAGGGACCGTAAATGAAAAACTGTTTTTT
V gene: TRBV20-1; D gene: NA; J gene: TRBJ1-1; clone size: NA; CDR3 protein: CSARDIRGQEAFF; CDR3 DNA: TGCAGTGCTAGAGATATTCGGGGCCAAGAAGCTTTCTTT
V gene: TRBV12-3/TRBV12-4; D gene: NA; J gene: TRBJ2-7; clone size: NA; CDR3 protein: CASSSRSSYEQYF; CDR3 DNA: TGTGCCAGCAGTTCCAGGAGCTCCTACGAGCAGTACTTC
V gene: TRBV20-1; D gene: TRBD2; J gene: TRBJ2-5; clone size: NA; CDR3 protein: CSARDYSGRNQETQYF; CDR3 DNA: TGCAGTGCTAGAGATTACAGCGGGAGGAACCAAGAGACCCAGTACTTC